A single sample is the source of the 27 T cell receptor beta chains below, sequenced in a study of CD8 T cells in Susac syndrome. With random hexamers, reverse transcription was performed on roughly 0.5 to 1 ug of RNA. TCRdb reanalysed the immunoSEQ multiplex PCR reads using MiXCR and keeps one entry per CDR3 protein. In the table there are approximately 190,000 distinct CDR3 sequences, approximately 95% of which are singletons. Sequenced input: CD8+ T cells from PBMCs. These TCRs come from a human donor with Susac syndrome.

The gene calls are TRBV28 and TRBJ1-2, with D unclear. Germline V gene sequence: CDR1 MDHEN, CDR2 SYDVKM. Trimming removed 7 bases at V and 8 bases at J, with 26 bases between. There are 16 residues in the CDR3. The CDR3 coding sequence is TGTGCCAGCACCCCCCGAGAGTCTCCGGGAATAGGCGGCTACACCTTC. It yields the protein CASTPRESPGIGGYTF.

The gene calls are TRBV30 and TRBJ1-4; 8 nucleotides match TRBD1. The CDR3 consists of 15 residues. Unmatched junction bases numbered 10, after V lost 3 bases and J lost 7 bases. Germline assignment: CDR1 GTSNPN and CDR2 SVGIG (reference sequence). This chain's CDR3 is CAWRTQGQGGEKLFF. The CDR3 DNA reads TGTGCCTGGAGGACCCAAGGACAGGGTGGTGAAAAACTGTTTTTT. Supplemented by reference TRBV30 and TRBJ1-4, the full variable domain reads SQTIHQWPATLVQPVGSPLSLECTVEGTSNPNLYWYRQAAGRGLQLLFYSVGIGQISSEVPQNLSASRPQDRQFILSSKKLLLSDSGFYLCAWRTQGQGGEKLFFGSGTQLSVL.

V is TRBV7-2 and J is TRBJ2-7, with TRBD1 matching over 8 bases. The J segment lost 0 bases and the V segment lost 5 bases, leaving 6 bases of the junction unmatched. CDR3 length equals 15 residues. CDR1 and CDR2 (germline): SGHTA, FQGNSA. In DNA form, the CDR3 reads TGTGCCAGCAGCCGAACCGGGACAGGCTCCTACGAGCAGTACTTC. It yields the protein CASSRTGTGSYEQYF.

This chain links TRBV20-1 with TRBJ2-2; tentative D call: TRBD2 (5 bases). The CDR3 is 15 amino acids. V dropped 0 bases and J dropped 1 base, with 9 bases sitting between them. Germline CDR1 reads DFQATT; CDR2 reads SNEGSKA (reference sequence). CDR3 in amino acids: CSARDLDWNTGELFF. The CDR3 coding sequence is TGCAGTGCTAGAGATTTGGACTGGAACACCGGGGAGCTGTTTTTT.

This sequence joins TRBV9 and TRBJ2-1, with 10 bases fitting TRBD1. From germline, CDR1 is SGDLS and CDR2 YYNGEE. V lost 3 bases, J lost 3 bases, and 3 bases stayed unmatched. The CDR3 totals 15 residues. CDR3 sequence: CASSAGTGDYNEQFF. The CDR3 nucleotides read TGTGCCAGCAGCGCAGGGACAGGGGACTACAATGAGCAGTTCTTC.

The chain combines TRBV14 with TRBJ1-2; D not resolved. Germline CDR1 is SGHDN and CDR2 is FVKESK. Trimming left V 0 bases short and J 6 bases short, with 14 bases between. The CDR3 totals 15 residues. CDR3 sequence (DNA): TGTGCCAGCAGCCAAGAGCGACGACCGGCCCATGGCTACACCTTC. This translates into CASSQERRPAHGYTF. Together with reference TRBV14 and TRBJ1-2, the CDR3 gives the full variable domain: EAGVTQFPSHSVIEKGQTVTLRCDPISGHDNLYWYRRVMGKEIKFLLHFVKESKQDESGMPNNRFLAERTGGTYSTLKVQPAELEDSGVYFCASSQERRPAHGYTFGSGTRLTVV.

J is TRBJ1-5 and V is TRBV4-1, with 7 positions matching TRBD1. In germline, CDR1 is MGHRA, CDR2 YSYEKL. Trimming removed 4 bases from V and 8 bases from J; junction bases left unmatched: 5. The CDR3 is 13 amino acids. CDR3 bases: TGCGCCAGCAGCCTCGTCGGGACAGAGCCCCAGCATTTT. Protein sequence: CASSLVGTEPQHF.

This clonotype was detected once. The V gene is TRBV2, the J gene TRBJ1-2; D possibly corresponds to TRBD1 (6 bases). Trimming pared 7 bases from V and 3 bases from J, leaving 15 bases between. Germline V gene sequence: CDR1 SNHLY, CDR2 FYNNEI. The CDR3 is 14 amino acids. The CDR3 protein is CASTNPGQDYGYTF. CDR3 bases: TGTGCCAGCACCAACCCGGGACAAGACTATGGCTACACCTTC.

The rearrangement uses TRBV5-6 and TRBJ2-7; D is unclear. The germline V and J ends were trimmed by 0 bases and 7 bases, with 11 bases remaining between them. The length of the CDR3 is 13 residues. Germline assignment: CDR1 SGHDT and CDR2 YYEEEE. This CDR3 reads CASSLGASREQYF. In nucleotides, the CDR3 is TGTGCCAGCAGCTTGGGAGCGTCTCGGGAGCAGTACTTC.

This clonotype has more than one count but fewer than ten. The J gene is TRBJ1-5, the V gene TRBV7-9; 10 nucleotides line up with TRBD1. V trimming: 5 bases; J trimming: 5 bases; junction bases outside the gene matches: 6. Germline V gives CDR1 SEHNR, CDR2 FQNEAQ (reference sequence). The length of the CDR3 is 15 residues. The CDR3 spells CASSPGTGADQPQHF. DNA of the CDR3: TGTGCCAGCAGCCCAGGGACAGGGGCAGATCAGCCCCAGCATTTT.

The genes are TRBV19 and TRBJ1-2; the D gene is possibly TRBD1 (5 bases). Per germline, CDR1 LNHDA and CDR2 SQIVND (reference sequence). The CDR3 has 14 residues. V was pared by 6 bases and J by 7 bases, with 18 bases between. This CDR3 reads CASSLQDFGRGYTF. As DNA, the CDR3 is TGTGCCAGTAGCCTACAGGACTTCGGGCGTGGCTACACCTTC.

In this sample, this clonotype turned up once. The rearrangement joins TRBV5-1 to TRBJ2-1, with TRBD1 identical over 8 bases. This CDR3 is 14 amino acids long. Germline lookup yields CDR1 SGHRS and CDR2 YFSETQ. Trimming cost V 5 bases and J 4 bases; bases outside gene matches: 5. CDR3 sequence (DNA): TGCGCCAGCAGTTCACAGGGGGGTTACAATGAGCAGTTCTTC. Protein product: CASSSQGGYNEQFF.

This rearrangement joins TRBV7-9 to TRBJ2-2; TRBD2 matches at 10 bases. The CDR3 is 17 amino acids. V shed 5 bases, J shed 2 bases, and the junction held 8 bases outside the gene matches. CDR1 and CDR2 (germline): SEHNR, FQNEAQ (reference sequence). CDR3 DNA: TGTGCCAGCAGCCCTTGGACTAGCGGTATCAACACCGGGGAGCTGTTTTTT. Translation gives CASSPWTSGINTGELFF.

This chain connects TRBV3-1 to TRBJ2-1; 7 nucleotides agree with TRBD2. The CDR3 consists of 16 residues. CDR1 is LGHDT and CDR2 is YNNKEL in the germline V gene (reference sequence). Trimming removed 4 bases from V and 0 bases from J; junction bases left unmatched: 6. CDR3 in DNA: TGTGCCAGCAGCCCGGGACTACTGAGCTCCTACAATGAGCAGTTCTTC. As protein: CASSPGLLSSYNEQFF.

The chain employs TRBV9 and TRBJ2-1; TRBD1 agrees at 7 bases. The CDR3 has 14 amino acids. CDR1 is SGDLS and CDR2 is YYNGEE in the germline V gene. J lost 6 bases, V lost 3 bases, and 6 bases had no gene match. The CDR3 sequence is CASSGTGVGNEQFF. For the CDR3, the DNA is TGTGCCAGCAGCGGAACAGGGGTCGGCAATGAGCAGTTCTTC. The whole variable domain, filled in from reference TRBV9 and TRBJ2-1, reads DSGVTQTPKHLITATGQRVTLRCSPRSGDLSVYWYQQSLDQGLQFLIQYYNGEERAKGNILERFSAQQFPDLHSELNLSSLELGDSALYFCASSGTGVGNEQFFGPGTRLTVL.

V is TRBV9 and J is TRBJ2-5; TRBD1 aligns across 7 bases. This CDR3 comprises 15 residues. From germline, CDR1 is SGDLS and CDR2 YYNGEE. V trimming: 0 bases; J trimming: 0 bases; junction bases outside the gene matches: 2. The chain's CDR3 is CASSVEDRDQETQYF. CDR3 coding DNA: TGTGCCAGCAGCGTAGAAGACAGGGACCAAGAGACCCAGTACTTC.

The chain couples TRBV9 to TRBJ2-2; D might be TRBD2 (5 bases). Trimming removed 0 bases from V and 0 bases from J, with 6 bases in between. CDR1 and CDR2 (germline): SGDLS, YYNGEE. There are 15 residues in the CDR3. CDR3 in DNA: TGTGCCAGCAGCGTAGAGCGGTCGAACACCGGGGAGCTGTTTTTT. Encoded protein: CASSVERSNTGELFF.

The chain recombines TRBV12-3 or TRBV12-4 with TRBJ2-4; D call uncertain. This CDR3 region has 14 residues. Trimming stripped 5 bases from V and 4 bases from J, with 12 bases between. CDR3 sequence reads: CASSAAVGKNIQYF. CDR3 sequence (DNA): TGTGCCAGCAGTGCAGCCGTGGGGAAAAACATTCAGTACTTC.

The chain uses TRBV29-1 and TRBJ2-7; 11 nucleotides agree with TRBD2. V dropped 3 bases and J dropped 7; count of bases not matched to a gene: 8. Per germline, CDR1 SQVTM and CDR2 ANQGSEA. This CDR3 spans 14 amino acids. CDR3 loop: CSVEFGLAGGEQYF. CDR3 sequence (DNA): TGCAGCGTTGAGTTTGGACTAGCGGGCGGAGAGCAGTACTTC.

Worth noting for this clonotype: Sequence at one end of the junction differs from germline and may be a read error. The chain is built from TRBV3-1 and TRBJ2-1; D is unresolved. Germline CDR1 is LGHDT and CDR2 is YNNKEL (reference sequence). This CDR3 is 15 amino acids long. In nucleotides, the CDR3 is TGTGCCAGCAGTCAAGGTTCTAGCTCCTACAATGAGCAGTTCTTC. Translating it yields CASSQGSSSYNEQFF.

This CDR3 is CSASSGVNTGELFF. Written as DNA, the CDR3 is TGCAGTGCTAGTAGCGGGGTAAACACCGGGGAGCTGTTTTTT. This chain uses TRBV20-1 with TRBJ2-2; 8 bases are shared with TRBD2. The CDR3 contains 14 residues. V dropped 3 bases and J dropped 2; count of bases not matched to a gene: 2. From germline, CDR1 is DFQATT and CDR2 SNEGSKA (reference sequence).

The J gene is TRBJ1-2, the V gene TRBV28; possible D gene TRBD1, 6 bases. Germline V gene data show CDR1 as MDHEN and CDR2 as SYDVKM. V was trimmed by 8 bases and J by 0 bases, leaving 13 bases between them. The CDR3 is made up of 14 amino acids. CDR3 sequence: CASGGQRTNYGYTF. CDR3 nucleotides: TGTGCCAGCGGGGGGCAGCGAACTAACTATGGCTACACCTTC.

The chain joins TRBV27 to TRBJ2-2; TRBD2 aligns across 7 bases. Germline values: CDR1 MNHEY, CDR2 SMNVEV (reference sequence). The length of the CDR3 is 14 residues. The V segment lost 6 bases and the J segment 5 bases; nucleotides outside the gene matches: 6. The CDR3 region has the DNA TGTGCCAGCAGCTACATCGGGGGGACCGGGGAGCTGTTTTTT. Amino acids: CASSYIGGTGELFF.

This clonotype was counted a single time. The rearrangement links TRBV18 to TRBJ2-7; D perhaps matches TRBD2 (6 bases). The CDR3 runs 15 residues. Germline CDR1 is KGHSH and CDR2 is LQKENI. Trimming cost V 3 bases and J 3 bases, with 15 bases left between them. Here the CDR3 DNA reads TGTGCCAGCTCACCCCCCTCTAGCGAGAACTACGAGCAGTACTTC. It encodes CASSPPSSENYEQYF. Full variable domain (remainder filled in from reference TRBV18 and TRBJ2-7): NAGVMQNPRHLVRRRGQEARLRCSPMKGHSHVYWYRQLPEEGLKFMVYLQKENIIDESGMPKERFSAEFPKEGPSILRIQQVVRGDSAAYFCASSPPSSENYEQYFGPGTRLTVT.

V gene TRBV20-1 combines with J gene TRBJ2-1; perhaps D is TRBD1 or TRBD2 (5 bases each). Looked up from germline, CDR1 is DFQATT and CDR2 is SNEGSKA (reference sequence). The CDR3 sequence is 14 residues long. V was cut by 6 bases and J by 7 bases, with 19 bases left in between. The CDR3: CSALGPQTQNEQFF. CDR3 bases: TGCAGTGCCCTGGGACCTCAGACCCAGAATGAGCAGTTCTTC.

This clonotype was picked up a small number of times. This rearrangement joins TRBV5-6 to TRBJ2-7, with D possibly matching TRBD2 (6 bases). Trimming left V 0 bases short and J 6 bases short, with 7 bases between. Germline CDR1 is SGHDT and CDR2 is YYEEEE. This CDR3 is 12 amino acids long. The CDR3: CASSLVGGEQYF. CDR3 bases: TGTGCCAGCAGCTTGGTGGGGGGCGAGCAGTACTTC.

The chain uses TRBV25-1 and TRBJ1-6; 7 bases match TRBD1. V lost 6 bases, J lost 9 bases, and 2 bases stayed unmatched. Germline CDR1 reads MGHDK; CDR2 reads SYGVNS. The CDR3 sequence is 12 residues long. The CDR3 region is CASRTGSSPLHF. The DNA for the CDR3 is TGTGCCAGCAGGACAGGGAGTTCACCCCTCCACTTT. The variable domain in full, with the rest retrieved from reference TRBV25-1 and TRBJ1-6, is EADIYQTPRYLVIGTGKKITLECSQTMGHDKMYWYQQDPGMELHLIHYSYGVNSTEKGDLSSESTVSRIRTEHFPLTLESARPSHTSQYLCASRTGSSPLHFGNGTRLTVT.